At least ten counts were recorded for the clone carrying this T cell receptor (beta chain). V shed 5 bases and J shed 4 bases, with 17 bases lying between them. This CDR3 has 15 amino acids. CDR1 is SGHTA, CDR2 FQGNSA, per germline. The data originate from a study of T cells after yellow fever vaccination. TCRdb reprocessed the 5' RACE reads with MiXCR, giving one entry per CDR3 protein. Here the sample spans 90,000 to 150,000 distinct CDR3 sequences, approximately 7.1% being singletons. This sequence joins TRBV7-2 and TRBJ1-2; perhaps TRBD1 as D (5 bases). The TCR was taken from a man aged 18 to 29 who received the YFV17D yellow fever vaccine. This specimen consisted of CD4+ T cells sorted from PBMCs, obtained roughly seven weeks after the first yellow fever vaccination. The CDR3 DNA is TGTGCCAGCAGCCTCCGACAGCAAACCTTCTATGGCTACACCTTC. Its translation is CASSLRQQTFYGYTF. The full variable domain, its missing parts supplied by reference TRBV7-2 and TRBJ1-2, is GAGVSQSPSNKVTEKGKDVELRCDPISGHTALYWYRQSLGQGLEFLIYFQGNSAPDKSGLPSDRFSAERTGGSVSTLTIQRTQQEDSAVYLCASSLRQQTFYGYTFGSGTRLTVV.